This T cell receptor (beta chain) is drawn from a study of cytomegalovirus exposure and HLA in healthy donors. Trimming cost V 11 bases and J 0 bases, with 5 bases left between them. The CDR3 extends over 11 amino acids. Per germline, CDR1 SNHLY and CDR2 FYNNEI. This clone appeared a few times. Primers: 60 Vbeta forward and 13 Jbeta reverse. The repertoire was sequenced with immunoSEQ multiplex PCR; TCRdb's copy has only in-frame clones and lacks some. The table includes approximately 60,000 clones, 70% to 85% detected once. Sequenced: PBMCs. The sequence was obtained from a man between 25 and 39 years old in good health and CMV-seronegative. The chain employs TRBV2 and TRBJ2-1, with D possibly TRBD1 on 5 matching bases. CDR3 loop: CAQGSYNEQFF. As DNA, the CDR3 is TGTGCCCAGGGCTCCTACAATGAGCAGTTCTTC.